These T cell receptor beta chains were read from a single sample in a study of cytomegalovirus exposure and HLA in healthy donors. Some clones are missing from TCRdb's copy, which holds only in-frame ones; the method was immunoSEQ multiplex PCR. Of around 150,000 clones listed, 60% to 85% are singletons. Input material: PBMCs. All receptors derive from a woman in her 50s in good health and CMV-seropositive. Both conserved end residues are part of each CDR3. Each record gives: V gene, D gene, J gene, clone size, CDR3 DNA, CDR3 protein. A D gene is named only where the DNA matches it firmly. The size of a clone is reported for some rows only, either as once, few or many, or as a class for expanded clones.

TRBV7-8	.	TRBJ2-5	.	TGTGCCAGCAGCTCCTGGGGGGGGCTTTACCAAGAGACCCAGTACTTC	CASSSWGGLYQETQYF
TRBV11-2	.	TRBJ2-7	.	TGTGCCAGCAGCCGACAGTCCTACGAGCAGTACTTC	CASSRQSYEQYF
TRBV5-1	TRBD2	TRBJ2-7	.	TGCGCCAGCAGCTTGGTGTGGGAGGGTTTCAGCGAGCAGTACTTC	CASSLVWEGFSEQYF
TRBV5-4	TRBD1	TRBJ2-7	.	TGTGCCAGCGGACTGACAGGGGACTACGAGCAGTACTTC	CASGLTGDYEQYF
TRBV19	.	TRBJ1-2	few	TGTGCCAGTAACCCACCCAGGGTTCAAAGCTACACCTTC	CASNPPRVQSYTF
TRBV11-2	TRBD2	TRBJ2-1	few	TGTGCCAGCAGAGGCCTAGCGGGGGGGCCGAGTGAGCAGTTCTTC	CASRGLAGGPSEQFF
TRBV12-5	.	TRBJ2-3	.	TGTGCTAGTGGCCGCGGACTACAGTACACAGATACGCAGTATTTT	CASGRGLQYTDTQYF
TRBV5-1	.	TRBJ2-1	.	TGCGCCAGCAGCTTGGCCTTTGGCAGTGAGCAGTTCTTC	CASSLAFGSEQFF
TRBV6-5	TRBD1	TRBJ2-7	.	TGTGCCAGCAGTGTTTCAGGGGGTGGAACCTACGAGCAGTACTTC	CASSVSGGGTYEQYF
TRBV7-8	.	TRBJ1-1	.	TGTGCCAGCAGCTTAGTAGGGGTCTACGAAGCTTTCTTT	CASSLVGVYEAFF
TRBV7-2	.	TRBJ1-2	once	TGTGCCAGCAGCTTAGCGGCGCTCGGGAACAACTATGGCTACACCTTC	CASSLAALGNNYGYTF
TRBV5-1	.	TRBJ2-3	once	TGCGCCAGCAGCGGGGACTCGGCAGATACGCAGTATTTT	CASSGDSADTQYF
TRBV29-1	TRBD1	TRBJ2-7	.	TGCAGCGTTGAAGTTCTGGGACAGGGCCCCTACGAGCAGTACTTC	CSVEVLGQGPYEQYF
TRBV11-1	TRBD1	TRBJ2-2	once	TGTGCCAGCAGCTTAGTTGGACAGGGGGACACCGGGGAGCTGTTTTTT	CASSLVGQGDTGELFF
TRBV10-3	.	TRBJ2-3	.	TGTGCCATCAGTGGAGGGCCCCGCACAGATACGCAGTATTTT	CAISGGPRTDTQYF
TRBV7-9	TRBD2	TRBJ2-1	.	TGTGCCAGCAGTTTTAGCGGGGGAAACTACAATGAGCAGTTCTTC	CASSFSGGNYNEQFF
TRBV7-2	TRBD1	TRBJ1-2	once	TGTGCCAGCAGCTTAGGTCCGGGACAGAGCTATGGCTACACCTTC	CASSLGPGQSYGYTF
TRBV6-5	.	TRBJ2-7	.	TGTGCCAGCGGGGGGTTGTCCGCCTACGAGCAGTACTTC	CASGGLSAYEQYF
TRBV5-1	.	TRBJ2-1	.	TGCGCCAGCAGCTTTATGACAGCTACGTACAATGAGCAGTTCTTC	CASSFMTATYNEQFF
TRBV5-1	.	TRBJ1-2	.	TGCGCCAGCAGCTTGGGAGGGGAGGGGTCCTCCTATGGCTACACCTTC	CASSLGGEGSSYGYTF
TRBV30	TRBD2	TRBJ2-5	.	TGTGCCTGGAGTGTGGGAGGGGACCAAGAGACCCAGTACTTC	CAWSVGGDQETQYF
TRBV5-1	TRBD2	TRBJ2-5	.	TGCGCCAGCAGCCAAAGCTTAGACGGGGGAGGGGAGACCCAGTACTTC	CASSQSLDGGGETQYF
TRBV9	.	TRBJ2-1	.	TGTGCCAGCAGCGTCGGGGTTAACAATGAGCAGTTCTTC	CASSVGVNNEQFF
TRBV7-9	TRBD1	TRBJ1-3	.	TGTGCCAGCAGCAGTGACCGGGACAGCAAGGGAAACACCATATATTTT	CASSSDRDSKGNTIYF
TRBV5-1	TRBD2	TRBJ2-3	.	TGCGCCAGCAGCTTACGGGGGGGCAAGGATACGCAGTATTTT	CASSLRGGKDTQYF
TRBV2	TRBD1	TRBJ2-3	.	TGTGCCAGCAGTCACAGGGGCTTGCCCCCAGATACGCAGTATTTT	CASSHRGLPPDTQYF
TRBV9	.	TRBJ1-6	.	TGTGCCAGCAGCGTAGAGGGGAATTCACCCCTCCACTTT	CASSVEGNSPLHF
TRBV27	TRBD1	TRBJ1-2	.	TGTGCCAGCAGGGAGGACAGGGGTTTTTCGAGCTACACCTTC	CASREDRGFSSYTF
TRBV5-1	TRBD2	TRBJ2-1	.	TGCGCCAGCAGCTTTAGCGGGGGGGCCTCCGTTTATACTGAGCAGTTCTTC	CASSFSGGASVYTEQFF
TRBV10-3	.	TRBJ2-5	.	TGTGCCATCAGTGGTACACGGCAGGGGTCCCCCCAAGAGACCCAGTACTTC	CAISGTRQGSPQETQYF
TRBV9	.	TRBJ1-5	.	TGTGCCAGCAGCGTAACAGGAGATGGGTATCAGCCCCAGCATTTT	CASSVTGDGYQPQHF
TRBV13	TRBD2	TRBJ2-3	.	TGTGCCAGCAGCTTCGAGGGACTAGCGGGTAGCACAGATACGCAGTATTTT	CASSFEGLAGSTDTQYF
TRBV6-1	TRBD1	TRBJ1-6	.	TGTGCCAGCAGTGGACAGGGTTTTCGCTATAATTCACCCCTCCACTTT	CASSGQGFRYNSPLHF
TRBV7-7	.	TRBJ2-2	.	TGTGCCAGCAGCTTGGGGCTAGGTCCCGGGGAGCTGTTTTTT	CASSLGLGPGELFF
TRBV2	TRBD1	TRBJ1-1	.	TGTGCCAGCAGTGACCTGGGGGGACAGAAGAACACTGAAGCTTTCTTT	CASSDLGGQKNTEAFF
TRBV6-1	.	TRBJ1-1	.	TGTGCCAGCAGTGAAAGGACACTCTCAGGGAGGGACACTGAAGCTTTCTTT	CASSERTLSGRDTEAFF
TRBV7-9	.	TRBJ2-2	once	TGTGCCAGCAGCTTATTGGGGGCCACCGGGGAGCTGTTTTTT	CASSLLGATGELFF
TRBV27	TRBD2	TRBJ2-1	.	TGTGCCAGCAGTTCCCTCGGGGGGGATGAGCAGTTCTTC	CASSSLGGDEQFF
TRBV18	TRBD1	TRBJ1-2	few	TGTGCCAGCTCACCAGTTGGGACAGGGGAGTTTGGCTACACCTTC	CASSPVGTGEFGYTF
TRBV7-3	TRBD2	TRBJ2-1	.	TGTGCCAGCAGCTTAAGCAGCGGGGGGGCCAATGAGCAGTTCTTC	CASSLSSGGANEQFF
TRBV7-3	TRBD1	TRBJ2-1	.	TGTGCCAGCAGCTCCGGGACAGGATCCTACAATGAGCAGTTCTTC	CASSSGTGSYNEQFF
TRBV7-9	.	TRBJ1-2	few	TGTGTTACAGGACCCACTAACTATGGCTACACCTTC	CVTGPTNYGYTF
TRBV6-1	.	TRBJ1-2	once	TGTGCCAGCTCAGGGGTTAGCTATGGCTACACCTTC	CASSGVSYGYTF
TRBV6-1	TRBD1	TRBJ2-7	.	TGTGCCAGCAGGGACAGGGCTCCCCCTGAGCAGTACTTC	CASRDRAPPEQYF
TRBV28	.	TRBJ2-5	.	TGTGCCAGCAGTTTGGATCCCGGGTCCCCCTCACAAGAGACCCAGTACTTC	CASSLDPGSPSQETQYF
TRBV29-1	TRBD1	TRBJ1-6	.	TGCAGCGTTGCGACAGGGGGAGATAATTCACCCCTCCACTTT	CSVATGGDNSPLHF
TRBV29-1	TRBD1	TRBJ2-1	.	TGCAGCGTTGTACAGGGGTGGTCCAATGAGCAGTTCTTC	CSVVQGWSNEQFF
TRBV4-1	.	TRBJ2-2	.	TGCGCCAGCAGCCAAGAGGTTGCGGTCACCGGGGAGCTGTTTTTT	CASSQEVAVTGELFF
TRBV7-2	TRBD1	TRBJ1-4	.	TGTGCCAGCAGCCGACAGGGGGCGGCTAATGAAAAACTGTTTTTT	CASSRQGAANEKLFF
TRBV13	.	TRBJ1-2	.	TGTGCCACGTACAGGGAAAGGTACTATGGCTACACCTTC	CATYRERYYGYTF
TRBV27	TRBD1	TRBJ1-2	.	TGTGCCAGCAGTTTATCGGCAGGGGGCTACTATGGCTACACCTTC	CASSLSAGGYYGYTF
TRBV15	.	TRBJ2-7	.	TGTGCCACCAGCAGACGAACGGGGGAAGGAGAGGAGCAGTACTTC	CATSRRTGEGEEQYF
TRBV2	.	TRBJ2-2	.	TGTGCCAGCAGTGAAACGGGGGTTAGACTTACCGGGGAGCTGTTTTTT	CASSETGVRLTGELFF
TRBV6-1	.	TRBJ1-2	.	TGTGCCAGCAGATATGGACACTCGAGCCCCTATGGCTACACCTTC	CASRYGHSSPYGYTF
TRBV15	TRBD1	TRBJ1-4	few	TGTGCCACAGAGGAGTTTGGGACAGGGTATGAAAAACTGTTTTTT	CATEEFGTGYEKLFF
TRBV7-2	.	TRBJ1-1	.	TGTGCCAGCAGCCGAAATAGTGGGAACACTGAAGCTTTCTTT	CASSRNSGNTEAFF
TRBV19	TRBD1	TRBJ1-5	.	TGTGCCAGTAGTTCTTCCGGGACAGGGGGCACTCAGCCCCAGCATTTT	CASSSSGTGGTQPQHF